This T cell receptor (beta chain) was identified in a study of human CD8 memory T cell subsets. Memory CD8+ T cells of the stem-like type (TSTEM) were CCR7+ PD-1- TIGIT-. The authors obtained RNA from duplicate vials, each holding about 150,000 sorted CD8+ T cells, for every subset. Libraries of TCR beta chains were produced by 5' RACE (UMI-labeled). TCRdb reprocessed the 5' RACE reads and stores each CDR3 protein as one record, lacking DNA. The sample totals roughly 7,000 distinct CDR3 sequences. The CDR3 spans 16 residues. CDR1 and CDR2 (germline): LGHNT, FRNRAP. This chain joins TRBV12-5 and TRBJ2-2; the TCRdb call, TRBD2, lacks DNA for checking. This receptor was taken from a human donor in good health. The sample comprised CD8+ stem-like memory T cells (TSCM and TCM) sorted from PBMCs. Indicated subset: stem-like memory CD8 T cells (TSTEM), CCR7+ PD-1- TIGIT-. Here the CDR3 reads CASGLPGPIGAGELFF.